This TCR beta chain is drawn from a study of T cell repertoires in cytomegalovirus infection. Study details: Carrying CMV and the relevant HLA type showed in public TCR beta signatures. Study-wide findings and caveats: Dominating the ex vivo response were TCR beta clonotypes that were CMV-specific and HLA-C-restricted. Totalled public TCR beta family frequency picked out people who carried CMV plus the relevant HLA.

CDR3 length equals 12 residues. The V gene lost 10 bases and the J gene lost 7 bases, with 17 bases spanning the gap. Germline assignment: CDR1 MDHEN and CDR2 SYDVKM. In its sample, this clonotype was seen a few times. Its antigen is not known. Each CDR3 protein gets one entry after TCRdb re-called the reads with MiXCR. There are 150,000 to 190,000 distinct CDR3 sequences in the sample; about a quarter occur only once, and approximately 10% lies in the top ten. The receptor's source is a human donor in good health (CMV status not recorded). Some clones in this sample may be carry-over from other donors' samples. The chain combines TRBV28 with TRBJ2-7, with a possible D match to TRBD2 (6 bases). What was sequenced was PBMCs. DNA of the CDR3: TGTGCCACGGTGCGGGGCGAGGGGGAGCAGTACTTC. Its translation: CATVRGEGEQYF. Variable domain in full (rest from reference TRBV28 and TRBJ2-7): DVKVTQSSRYLVKRTGEKVFLECVQDMDHENMFWYRQDPGLGLRLIYFSYDVKMKEKGDIPEGYSVSREKKERFSLILESASTNQTSMYLCATVRGEGEQYFGPGTRLTVT.